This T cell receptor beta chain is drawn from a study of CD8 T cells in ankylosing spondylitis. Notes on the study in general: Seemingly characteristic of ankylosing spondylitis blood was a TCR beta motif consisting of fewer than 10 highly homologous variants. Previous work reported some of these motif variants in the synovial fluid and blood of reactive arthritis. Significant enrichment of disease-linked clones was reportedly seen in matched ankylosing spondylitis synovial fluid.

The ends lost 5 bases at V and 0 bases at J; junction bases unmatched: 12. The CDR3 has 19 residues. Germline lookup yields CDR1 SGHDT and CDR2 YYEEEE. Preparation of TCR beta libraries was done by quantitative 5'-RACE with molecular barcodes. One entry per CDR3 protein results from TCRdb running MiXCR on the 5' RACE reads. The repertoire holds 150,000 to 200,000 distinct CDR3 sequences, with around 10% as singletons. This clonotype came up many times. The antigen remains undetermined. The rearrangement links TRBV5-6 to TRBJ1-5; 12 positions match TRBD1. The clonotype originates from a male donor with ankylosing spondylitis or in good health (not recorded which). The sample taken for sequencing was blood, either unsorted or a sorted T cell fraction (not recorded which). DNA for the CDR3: TGTGCCAGCAGTTATGCCCCAGGGACAGGGGGCTATAGCAATCAGCCCCAGCATTTT. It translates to CASSYAPGTGGYSNQPQHF.